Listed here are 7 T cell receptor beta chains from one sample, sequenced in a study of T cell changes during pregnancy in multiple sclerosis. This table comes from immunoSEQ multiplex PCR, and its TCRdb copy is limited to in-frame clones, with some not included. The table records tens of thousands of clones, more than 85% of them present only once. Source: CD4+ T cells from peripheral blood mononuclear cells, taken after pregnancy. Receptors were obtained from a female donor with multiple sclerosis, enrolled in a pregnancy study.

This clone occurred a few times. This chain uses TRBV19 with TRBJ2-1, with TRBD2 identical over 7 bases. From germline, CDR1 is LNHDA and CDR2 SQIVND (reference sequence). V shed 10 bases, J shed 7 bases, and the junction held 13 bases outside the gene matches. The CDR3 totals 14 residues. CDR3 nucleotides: TGTGCCACCGCTCCCGTGGGAGGGTCTAATGAGCAGTTCTTC. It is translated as CATAPVGGSNEQFF.

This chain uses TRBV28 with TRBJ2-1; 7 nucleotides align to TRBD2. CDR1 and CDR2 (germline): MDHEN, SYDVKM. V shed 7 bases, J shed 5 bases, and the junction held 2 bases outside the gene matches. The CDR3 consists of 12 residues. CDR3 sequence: CASKAGHNEQFF. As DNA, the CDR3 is TGTGCCAGCAAAGCGGGACACAATGAGCAGTTCTTC. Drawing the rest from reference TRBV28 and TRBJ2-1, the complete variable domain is DVKVTQSSRYLVKRTGEKVFLECVQDMDHENMFWYRQDPGLGLRLIYFSYDVKMKEKGDIPEGYSVSREKKERFSLILESASTNQTSMYLCASKAGHNEQFFGPGTRLTVL.

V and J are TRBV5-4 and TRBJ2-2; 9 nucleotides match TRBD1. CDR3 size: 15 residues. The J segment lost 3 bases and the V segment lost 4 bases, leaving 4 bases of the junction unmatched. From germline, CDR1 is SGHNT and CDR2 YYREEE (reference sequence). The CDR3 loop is CASSQDRGDTGELFF. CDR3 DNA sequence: TGTGCCAGCAGCCAAGACAGGGGGGACACCGGGGAGCTGTTTTTT.

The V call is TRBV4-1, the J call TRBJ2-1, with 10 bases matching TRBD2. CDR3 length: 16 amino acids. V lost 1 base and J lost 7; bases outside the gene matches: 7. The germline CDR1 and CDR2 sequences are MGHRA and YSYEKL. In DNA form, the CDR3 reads TGCGCCAGCAGCCAAGTAGCTAGCGGGAGTTTAAATGAGCAGTTCTTC. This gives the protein CASSQVASGSLNEQFF.

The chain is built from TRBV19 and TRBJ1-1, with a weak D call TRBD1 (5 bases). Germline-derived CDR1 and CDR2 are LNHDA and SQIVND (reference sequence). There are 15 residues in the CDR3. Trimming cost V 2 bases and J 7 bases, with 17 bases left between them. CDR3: CASSIPRRSGGEAFF. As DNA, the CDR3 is TGTGCCAGTAGTATACCGCGAAGGTCCGGGGGTGAAGCTTTCTTT. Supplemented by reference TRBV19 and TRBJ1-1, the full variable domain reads DGGITQSPKYLFRKEGQNVTLSCEQNLNHDAMYWYRQDPGQGLRLIYYSQIVNDFQKGDIAEGYSVSREKKESFPLTVTSAQKNPTAFYLCASSIPRRSGGEAFFGQGTRLTVV.

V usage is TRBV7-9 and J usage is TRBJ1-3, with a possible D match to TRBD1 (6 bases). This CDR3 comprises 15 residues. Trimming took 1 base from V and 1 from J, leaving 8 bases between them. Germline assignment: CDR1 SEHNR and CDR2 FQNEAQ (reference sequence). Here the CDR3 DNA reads TGTGCCAGCAGCTTAGACAGGGCTTCTGGAAACACCATATATTTT. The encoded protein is CASSLDRASGNTIYF.

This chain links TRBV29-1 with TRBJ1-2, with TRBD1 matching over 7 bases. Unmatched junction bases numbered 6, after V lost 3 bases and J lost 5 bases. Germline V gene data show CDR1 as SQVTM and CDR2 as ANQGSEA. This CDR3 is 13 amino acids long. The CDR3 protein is CSVELTGRYGYTF. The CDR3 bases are TGCAGCGTTGAGTTGACAGGGAGGTATGGCTACACCTTC.